This entry lists 25 T cell receptor beta chains sequenced from one sample in a study of cytomegalovirus exposure and HLA in healthy donors. The PCR ran on 60 Vbeta and 13 Jbeta primers. TCRdb's copy holds only in-frame clones and misses some; the assay was immunoSEQ multiplex PCR. This table lists tens of thousands of clones. The source material was PBMCs. The receptors here all came from a man aged 35 to 55 in good health and CMV-seronegative.

J is TRBJ1-1 and V is TRBV2, with TRBD1 identical over 8 bases. Looked up from germline, CDR1 is SNHLY and CDR2 is FYNNEI. J gave up 1 base and V 7 bases, and 8 bases lay outside the gene matches. The CDR3 extends over 15 amino acids. As DNA, the CDR3 is TGTGCCAGCATACAGGGGGAAGCTCCGAACACTGAAGCTTTCTTT. The encoded protein is CASIQGEAPNTEAFF.

V and J are TRBV5-4 and TRBJ2-6; 7 bases line up with TRBD1. The CDR3 runs to 18 residues. The V segment lost 0 bases and the J segment 2 bases; nucleotides outside the gene matches: 8. Germline CDR1 is SGHNT and CDR2 is YYREEE (reference sequence). The CDR3 sequence is CASSLEGTATTGANVLTF. The CDR3 DNA reads TGTGCCAGCAGCTTGGAGGGGACAGCGACCACTGGGGCCAACGTCCTGACTTTC. The whole variable domain, filled in from reference TRBV5-4 and TRBJ2-6, reads ETGVTQSPTHLIKTRGQQVTLRCSSQSGHNTVSWYQQALGQGPQFIFQYYREEENGRGNFPPRFSGLQFPNYSSELNVNALELDDSALYLCASSLEGTATTGANVLTFGAGSRLTVL.

This chain's CDR3 is CSVATGRLGNEQFF. CDR3 in DNA: TGCAGCGTTGCAACAGGTCGTTTGGGCAATGAGCAGTTCTTC. V gene TRBV29-1 combines with J gene TRBJ2-1, with D possibly matching TRBD1 (5 bases). Trimming removed 4 bases at V and 6 bases at J, with 16 bases between. Germline lookup yields CDR1 SQVTM and CDR2 ANQGSEA. The CDR3 has 14 amino acids.

The chain has TRBV5-6 and TRBJ2-2, with a tentative D call TRBD2 (7 bases). CDR3 length: 17 amino acids. The V and J ends lost 4 bases and 0 bases respectively, with 16 bases between them. The germline V gene has CDR1 SGHDT and CDR2 YYEEEE. The CDR3 is CASSRRAGATNTGELFF. CDR3 DNA sequence: TGTGCCAGCAGCCGGCGGGCGGGGGCCACGAACACCGGGGAGCTGTTTTTT.

The chain combines TRBV30 with TRBJ1-2; 7 positions match TRBD1. The CDR3 totals 15 residues. Trimming at V came to 0 bases and at J to 4 bases, leaving 8 bases not matched to a gene. Germline CDR1 reads GTSNPN; CDR2 reads SVGIG (reference sequence). CDR3 region: CAWSVGGTAPYGYTF. DNA of the CDR3: TGTGCCTGGAGTGTTGGAGGGACAGCCCCCTATGGCTACACCTTC.

The rearrangement links TRBV10-3 to TRBJ2-7, with 8 bases that match TRBD1. J was trimmed by 3 bases and V by 6 bases; bases with no gene match: 22. The CDR3 length is 19 residues. Germline V gene lookup returns CDR1 ENHRY and CDR2 SYGVKD. The CDR3 loop reads CAISDGATGQGRGHYEQYF. In DNA form, the CDR3 reads TGTGCCATCAGCGACGGAGCCACCGGACAGGGCCGGGGACACTACGAGCAGTACTTC.

The CDR3 is CASSQLGQGAYEQYF. CDR3 sequence (DNA): TGTGCCAGCAGCCAACTCGGACAGGGGGCCTACGAGCAGTACTTC. This chain uses TRBV14 with TRBJ2-7; 10 nucleotides align to TRBD1. This CDR3 has 15 amino acids. The V gene end was trimmed by 2 bases and the J gene end by 2 bases; junction bases not matched to a gene: 3. Per the germline V gene, CDR1 is SGHDN and CDR2 is FVKESK. The full variable domain, with the rest looked up from reference TRBV14 and TRBJ2-7, is EAGVTQFPSHSVIEKGQTVTLRCDPISGHDNLYWYRRVMGKEIKFLLHFVKESKQDESGMPNNRFLAERTGGTYSTLKVQPAELEDSGVYFCASSQLGQGAYEQYFGPGTRLTVT.

The V and J genes are TRBV4-2 and TRBJ2-1; possibly TRBD2 for D (7 bases). Per the germline V gene, CDR1 is LGHNA and CDR2 is YNFKEQ. V was clipped by 0 bases and J by 4 bases, with 16 bases between them. The CDR3 is 17 residues long. The CDR3 loop is CASSQERRGGRYNEQFF. Here the CDR3 DNA reads TGTGCCAGCAGCCAAGAGAGGAGGGGGGGCCGATACAATGAGCAGTTCTTC.

The rearrangement uses TRBV5-4 and TRBJ1-1; no reliable D call. From germline, CDR1 is SGHNT and CDR2 YYREEE (reference sequence). CDR3 size: 12 residues. The V end was cut by 2 bases, the J end by 7 bases, with 9 bases between. The CDR3 region has the DNA TGTGCCAGCAGCTTATCCGGAGTTGAAGCTTTCTTT. As protein: CASSLSGVEAFF.

The chain links TRBV10-1 to TRBJ2-3; 7 bases are shared with TRBD1. The CDR3 covers 16 residues. Germline CDR1 is WNHNN and CDR2 is SYGVQD (reference sequence). J was trimmed by 0 bases and V by 2 bases; bases with no gene match: 5. The CDR3 loop reads CASSEVRTGSTDTQYF. In nucleotides, the CDR3 is TGCGCCAGCAGTGAGGTTAGGACAGGCAGCACAGATACGCAGTATTTT.

V gene TRBV29-1 combines with J gene TRBJ2-7; D unclear. The V end lost 5 bases, the J end lost 0 bases, and 17 bases lay between the germline ends. In germline, CDR1 is SQVTM, CDR2 ANQGSEA. The CDR3 extends over 15 amino acids. CDR3 in DNA: TGCAGCGTTCGCCCCGAGGCGTTTAGCTCCTACGAGCAGTACTTC. Amino acids: CSVRPEAFSSYEQYF.

This sequence joins TRBV7-6 and TRBJ2-1; D not certain. The CDR3 consists of 13 residues. Germline CDR1 reads SGHVS; CDR2 reads FNYEAQ. V lost 5 bases, J lost 4 bases, and 9 bases lay in between. The CDR3 loop reads CASSVRSYNEQFF. The CDR3 nucleotides are TGTGCCAGCAGCGTCAGGTCATACAATGAGCAGTTCTTC.

The chain uses TRBV7-9 and TRBJ2-1; D remains ambiguous. The V and J ends lost 5 bases and 6 bases respectively, with 8 bases between them. Looked up from germline, CDR1 is SEHNR and CDR2 is FQNEAQ (reference sequence). CDR3 length equals 12 residues. CDR3: CASSPVPNEQFF. CDR3 bases: TGTGCCAGCAGCCCCGTCCCCAATGAGCAGTTCTTC. Full variable domain (outside the CDR3, taken from reference TRBV7-9 and TRBJ2-1): DTGVSQNPRHKITKRGQNVTFRCDPISEHNRLYWYRQTLGQGPEFLTYFQNEAQLEKSRLLSDRFSAERPKGSFSTLEIQRTEQGDSAMYLCASSPVPNEQFFGPGTRLTVL.

The J gene is TRBJ1-1, the V gene TRBV29-1, with TRBD1 as a possible D gene (5 bases). V lost 4 bases to trimming and J lost 0 bases, with 15 bases between them. There are 15 residues in the CDR3. Germline assignment: CDR1 SQVTM and CDR2 ANQGSEA. The CDR3 is CSVGPGLMMNTEAFF. The CDR3 DNA reads TGCAGCGTTGGACCGGGACTGATGATGAACACTGAAGCTTTCTTT.

This chain connects TRBV5-1 to TRBJ2-1, with TRBD2 matching 8 bases. Trimming cost V 0 bases and J 8 bases; bases outside gene matches: 7. Germline assignment: CDR1 SGHRS and CDR2 YFSETQ. This CDR3 is 15 amino acids long. CDR3 nucleotides: TGCGCCAGCAGCTTGGCCAGCGGGGGTTACGATGAGCAGTTCTTC. As protein: CASSLASGGYDEQFF.

Here the CDR3 DNA reads TGTGCCAGCAGGCTGTCGGGGGTGAGTGGCTACACCTTC. Translation: CASRLSGVSGYTF. The V call is TRBV27, the J call TRBJ1-2, with a possible D match to TRBD1 (5 bases). Germline CDR1 is MNHEY and CDR2 is SMNVEV (reference sequence). This CDR3 is built from 13 residues. V shed 6 bases and J shed 7 bases, with 15 bases lying between them.

Comments on this clone: The germline gene is not matched at one end of the junction; a read error may be the cause. The V and J genes are TRBV7-9 and TRBJ1-3; tentatively, D is TRBD1 (5 bases). Germline V CDR1 and CDR2: SEHNR, FQNEAQ (reference sequence). The CDR3 contains 15 residues. CDR3 in DNA: TGTGGCAGCAGCTTGGACATTTTCTCTGGAAACACCATATATTTT. This encodes CGSSLDIFSGNTIYF.

The J gene is TRBJ1-5, the V gene TRBV19; TRBD1 might be the D (5 bases). The germline V gene has CDR1 LNHDA and CDR2 SQIVND (reference sequence). This CDR3 is built from 17 residues. Trimming pared 5 bases from V and 0 bases from J, leaving 17 bases between. The CDR3 DNA follows: TGTGCCAGTAGTCCCCAAATAAGACAGTCTAGCAATCAGCCCCAGCATTTT. Its translation: CASSPQIRQSSNQPQHF.

The J gene is TRBJ1-2, the V gene TRBV6-1, with 9 bases identical to TRBD1. The CDR3 length is 17 residues. Trimming at V came to 3 bases and at J to 6 bases, leaving 14 bases not matched to a gene. CDR1 and CDR2 (germline): MNHNS, SASEGT. CDR3 region: CASSDESGGTGNNGYTF. The CDR3 DNA reads TGTGCCAGCAGTGATGAGTCAGGTGGGACAGGGAATAATGGCTACACCTTC.

The gene calls are TRBV27 and TRBJ1-6; the D gene is possibly TRBD1 (6 bases). The CDR3 consists of 18 residues. Trimming cost V 2 bases and J 1 base, with 15 bases left between them. The V gene's germline CDR1 is MNHEY and CDR2 SMNVEV (reference sequence). The CDR3 DNA reads TGTGCCAGCAGTTTAATGCCCCCCACAGGGTCCTATAATTCACCCCTCCACTTT. This codes for CASSLMPPTGSYNSPLHF.

The chain couples TRBV2 to TRBJ2-1, with D possibly TRBD1 on 6 matching bases. The CDR3 sequence is 16 residues long. Deletions cut 2 bases from V and 8 bases from J, with 19 bases between. Germline V CDR1 and CDR2: SNHLY, FYNNEI. The CDR3 here is CASSEITGPDNYEQFF. CDR3 coding DNA: TGTGCCAGCAGTGAAATCACAGGGCCTGACAATTATGAGCAGTTCTTC.

This chain connects TRBV19 to TRBJ1-1; D is perhaps TRBD1 (5 bases). CDR3 length equals 16 residues. Germline V gene lookup returns CDR1 LNHDA and CDR2 SQIVND (reference sequence). V was trimmed by 6 bases and J by 0 bases, leaving 17 bases between them. The CDR3 sequence is CASRRSTGLLNTEAFF. As DNA, the CDR3 is TGTGCCAGTAGACGCTCAACGGGACTCTTGAACACTGAAGCTTTCTTT.

V is TRBV27 and J is TRBJ2-7; 11 bases agree with TRBD1. Germline V gene lookup returns CDR1 MNHEY and CDR2 SMNVEV (reference sequence). With 5 bases clipped from V and 4 bases from J, the junction kept 10 bases outside the gene matches. This CDR3 comprises 16 residues. CDR3 protein: CASSRRAGQGVYEQYF. The CDR3 DNA reads TGTGCCAGCAGTCGACGAGCGGGACAGGGGGTATACGAGCAGTACTTC.

The V call is TRBV30, the J call TRBJ1-6; D is undetermined. The germline CDR1 and CDR2 sequences are GTSNPN and SVGIG (reference sequence). The CDR3 contains 13 residues. The V and J ends lost 2 bases and 6 bases respectively, with 8 bases between them. The CDR3 DNA sequence: TGTGCCTGGAGTATCAGTTTTAATTCACCCCTCCACTTT. Protein: CAWSISFNSPLHF.

This sequence joins TRBV9 and TRBJ2-3; D tentatively fits TRBD1 or TRBD2 (9 bases each). The CDR3 is made up of 22 amino acids. The V gene lost 0 bases and the J gene lost 2 bases, with 31 bases spanning the gap. Germline V gene lookup returns CDR1 SGDLS and CDR2 YYNGEE. The CDR3 DNA reads TGTGCCAGCAGCGTAGTACGGGACAGGGATTTCGAGCGGGGGGCCTACACAGATACGCAGTATTTT. This codes for CASSVVRDRDFERGAYTDTQYF.